Listed below are T cell receptor beta chains from one sample, sequenced in a study of cytomegalovirus exposure and HLA in healthy donors. Assay: immunoSEQ multiplex PCR; the TCRdb copy retains only in-frame clones and omits some. The data hold around 130,000 clones, with roughly 72% observed a single time. Specimen: PBMCs. All receptors derive from a woman aged 50 to 60 in good health and CMV-seronegative. CDR3s include the opening cysteine and the closing phenylalanine or tryptophan. A D gene is named only where the DNA matches it firmly. Some rows mark clone size as missing; the rest say once, few, many or name a class of expanded clone.

>TRBJ1-2|.|.|TRBV18
TGTGCCAGCGGAGCAGACTATGGCTACACCTTC
CASGADYGYTF
>TRBJ1-1|.|.|TRBV5-6
TGTGCCAGCAGCTTGTTCAGGGGCCCTGGTGAAGCTTTCTTT
CASSLFRGPGEAFF
>TRBJ1-1|.|.|TRBV28
TGTGCCAGCAGTTTACACAGGGATACTGAAGCTTTCTTT
CASSLHRDTEAFF
>TRBJ2-2|.|TRBD1|TRBV29-1
TGCAGCACGGGACAGGGTGGTGGGGAGCTGTTTTTT
CSTGQGGGELFF
>TRBJ2-5|.|.|TRBV4-2
TGTGCCAGCAGCGGACAAAACCAAGAGACCCAGTACTTC
CASSGQNQETQYF
>TRBJ1-1|.|TRBD1|TRBV4-1
TGCGCCAGCAGCCCCTCGGGACAGGACTCCCTGGGGAACACTGAAGCTTTCTTT
CASSPSGQDSLGNTEAFF
>TRBJ2-3|.|.|TRBV7-3
TGTGCCAGCAGCCTACGAGGCGGGAAGACAGATACGCAGTATTTT
CASSLRGGKTDTQYF
>TRBJ1-4|.|TRBD1|TRBV6-1
TGTGCCAGCAGTGTGAAGCAGGGGGCGAGACGATCGGAAAAACTGTTTTTT
CASSVKQGARRSEKLFF
>TRBJ1-5|.|.|TRBV15
TGTGCCACCAGTCCCCAGGGCCCCCAGCCCCAGCATTTT
CATSPQGPQPQHF
>TRBJ1-2|few|TRBD1|TRBV6-4
TGTGCCAGCAGTGACTCAAGGGGGCTGAATAATGGCTACACCTTC
CASSDSRGLNNGYTF
>TRBJ2-7|.|.|TRBV18
TGTGCCAGCTCACGTCCCGCCGGTCCCGAGCAGTACTTC
CASSRPAGPEQYF
>TRBJ1-2|few|.|TRBV25-1
TGTGCCAGCAGTGAATTAGGGTCCTCGGGGTATGGCTACACCTTC
CASSELGSSGYGYTF
>TRBJ2-5|few|.|TRBV27
TGTGCCAGCAGTTTATTAGGAGGGGGCAGAGAGACCCAGTACTTC
CASSLLGGGRETQYF
>TRBJ1-6|.|.|TRBV2
TGTGCCAGGCGACAGCATAATTCACCCCTCCACTTT
CARRQHNSPLHF
>TRBJ2-5|.|.|TRBV27
TGTGCCAGCAGTTTCCCCCCCGGGGGGACCCAGTACTTC
CASSFPPGGTQYF
>TRBJ1-5|.|.|TRBV19
TGTGCCAGTAGTATCGTCAGGCATAGCAATCAGCCCCAGCATTTT
CASSIVRHSNQPQHF
>TRBJ2-7|.|.|TRBV4-1
TGCGCCAGCAGCCAAGCCGGTTACAGCTACGAGCAGTACTTC
CASSQAGYSYEQYF
>TRBJ1-1|.|TRBD1|TRBV19
TGTGCCAGTAAGGGGGACAGAAACACTGAAGCTTTCTTT
CASKGDRNTEAFF
>TRBJ1-3|once|TRBD1|TRBV4-1
TGCGCCAGCAGCACCCGCGGGACAGATCTTGGAAACACCATATATTTT
CASSTRGTDLGNTIYF
>TRBJ1-2|.|.|TRBV6-1
TGTGCCAGCAGGGTAGGAGGGGGCTACACCTTC
CASRVGGGYTF
>TRBJ2-7|few|.|TRBV5-4
TGTGCCAGCAGCTTGGGGCCAACGGGGGAGCAGTACTTC
CASSLGPTGEQYF
>TRBJ1-4|.|.|TRBV4-1
TGCGCCAGCAGCCAGGGTCGGGGGGTTGGGGCAACTAATGAAAAACTGTTTTTT
CASSQGRGVGATNEKLFF
>TRBJ1-4|few|.|TRBV30
TGTGCCTGGAGTGTACTTAAGGGCAGGGGCAATGAAAAACTGTTTTTT
CAWSVLKGRGNEKLFF
>TRBJ2-1|.|.|TRBV7-3
TGTGCCAGCAGTCCTGACACAGCCGTTGAGCAGTTCTTC
CASSPDTAVEQFF
>TRBJ2-1|.|TRBD2|TRBV9
TGTGCCAGCAGCGTAGTAGCGGGAGGGAATGAGCAGTTCTTC
CASSVVAGGNEQFF
>TRBJ2-3|few|TRBD2|TRBV11-3
TGTGCCAGCAGCCTGGGACTAGCGGGAGTGGGAGGCACAGATACGCAGTATTTT
CASSLGLAGVGGTDTQYF
>TRBJ2-7|.|TRBD2|TRBV11-2
TGTGCCAGCAGCACCTGGACTAGCGGGAGGCCCTACGAGCAGTACTTC
CASSTWTSGRPYEQYF
>TRBJ2-3|.|.|TRBV6-1
TGTGCCAGCAGAGGGGGGGCAGATACGCAGTATTTT
CASRGGADTQYF
>TRBJ1-1|.|TRBD1|TRBV18
TGTGCCAGCTCACCACGACAGGGTCAATATGAAGCTTTCTTT
CASSPRQGQYEAFF
>TRBJ1-5|.|TRBD1|TRBV15
TGTGCCACCAGCGTCTGGGACAGGGGGCCTCTGGGCAATCAGCCCCAGCATTTT
CATSVWDRGPLGNQPQHF
>TRBJ2-7|.|TRBD1|TRBV30
TGTGCCTGGGACAGGGAAGGCGAGCAGTACTTC
CAWDREGEQYF
>TRBJ2-1|.|.|TRBV5-1
TGCGCCAGCAGCTCGCATTACAGTGAGCAGTTCTTC
CASSSHYSEQFF
>TRBJ1-4|few|.|TRBV6-6
TGTGCCAGCAGTTACGGGGGCAATGAAAAACTGTTTTTT
CASSYGGNEKLFF
>TRBJ1-1|few|TRBD1|TRBV11-3
TGTGCCAGCAGCTTAGACGGGACAGGGGAAGCTTTCTTT
CASSLDGTGEAFF
>TRBJ2-7|.|TRBD1|TRBV11-3
TGTGCCAGCAGCGCCTTTGGGGACAGCACCTACGAGCAGTACTTC
CASSAFGDSTYEQYF
>TRBJ2-5|.|TRBD2|TRBV9
TGTGCCAGCAGTCTGGGACTAGCGGGAGGGCCTCGAGAGACCCAGTACTTC
CASSLGLAGGPRETQYF
>TRBJ2-1|.|TRBD2|TRBV20-1
TGCAGTGCTATTACTACTAGCGATCGGTTCTTC
CSAITTSDRFF
>TRBJ2-3|.|TRBD2|TRBV4-3
TGCGCCAGCAGCCAAACTCCTAGCGGGACTAGCACAGATACGCAGTATTTT
CASSQTPSGTSTDTQYF
>TRBJ1-4|.|.|TRBV11-1
TGTGCCAGCAGCGCCGGATACCGGGACTATAATGAAAAACTGTTTTTT
CASSAGYRDYNEKLFF
>TRBJ1-5|.|TRBD1|TRBV15
TGTGCCACCAGCTTCCGACAGGGGGTGGTTCAGCCCCAGCATTTT
CATSFRQGVVQPQHF
>TRBJ2-6|.|.|TRBV11-3
TGTGCCAGCAGCTACGGACAGAACTCTGGGGCCAACGTCCTGACTTTC
CASSYGQNSGANVLTF
>TRBJ1-5|.|TRBD1|TRBV19
TGTGCCAGTACCCTGACAGGGACTCAGCCCCAGCATTTT
CASTLTGTQPQHF
>TRBJ2-7|.|TRBD1|TRBV28
TGTGCCAGCAGTGTAGGGACAGGGCTCCTCTACGAGCAGTACTTC
CASSVGTGLLYEQYF
>TRBJ2-6|.|TRBD2|TRBV6-5
TGTGCCAGCACTCTGGTAGGGGAGGGGGTCCTGACTTTC
CASTLVGEGVLTF
>TRBJ1-2|medium-sized|.|TRBV4-1
TGCGCCAGCAGCCCCCCCTGGCCCGAGGGTGGCTACACCTTC
CASSPPWPEGGYTF
>TRBJ1-3|.|.|TRBV5-4
TGTGCCAGCAGCTCACCAGGGAAGGGAAACACCATATATTTT
CASSSPGKGNTIYF
>TRBJ2-3|medium-sized|.|TRBV6-5
TGTGCCAGCAGATGGAGCACGGGCACAGATACGCAGTATTTT
CASRWSTGTDTQYF
>TRBJ2-2|once|.|TRBV19
TGTGCCAGTAGTATTGGCCCCACGCCCGGGGAGCTGTTTTTT
CASSIGPTPGELFF